A selection of T cell receptor beta chains follows, all from one sample in a study of molecular identifiers for immune sequencing clone quantification. TCRdb redid the calling of the PCR reads with MiXCR, one entry per CDR3 protein. The sample has approximately 680,000 distinct CDR3 sequences, over 25% seen once. Sequenced: naive CD8+ T cells from blood, with Jurkat cell RNA spiked in. The receptors originated from a human donor in good health. Some libraries in this study had Jurkat cell RNA spiked in. CDR3s include the opening cysteine and the closing phenylalanine or tryptophan. A D gene is named only where the DNA matches it firmly. Expanded clones are given a class, and other clones once, few, many or no size at all.

size,J,V,D,DNA,CDR3
few,TRBJ1-5,TRBV20-1,-,TGCAGTGCCCGAAGAAGGGGAGACCTCAATCAGCCCCAGCATTTT,CSARRRGDLNQPQHF
many,TRBJ2-5,TRBV9,-,TGTGCCAGCAGCCCCGAGACTAGCCAAGAGACCCAGTACTTC,CASSPETSQETQYF
-,TRBJ2-2,TRBV19,TRBD2,TGTGCCAGTACCCCTGGGGGGGGGGAGCGGTTTTTT,CASTPGGGERFF
few,TRBJ1-4,TRBV20-1,-,TGCAGTGTTAAAGGTCCCTCAGGGGAAAAACTGTTTTTT,CSVKGPSGEKLFF
-,TRBJ1-1,TRBV13,-,TGCGCCAGCAGCACCGTTGTGAACACTGAAACTTTCTTT,CASSTVVNTETFF
many,TRBJ2-7,TRBV7-2,-,TGTGCCAGCAGCTTAGGAGCCTGGGCGTACGAGCAGTACTTC,CASSLGAWAYEQYF
-,TRBJ2-7,TRBV27,TRBD1,TGTGCCACAACGGACAGGGGATACGAGCAGTACTTC,CATTDRGYEQYF
-,TRBJ2-3,TRBV5-1,-,TGCGCCAGCAGCTTGGGGGGGGGCGCGTTAAGCACAGATACGCAGTATTTT,CASSLGGGALSTDTQYF
few,TRBJ2-3,TRBV13,-,TGTGCCAGCAGCTTAAGGCAGGGGATCCCAGATACGCAGTATTTT,CASSLRQGIPDTQYF
-,TRBJ1-2,TRBV28,-,TGTGCCAGCAGTTTAGAGGAGGAAAGCTACACCTTC,CASSLEEESYTF
few,TRBJ1-3,TRBV12-3/TRBV12-4,-,TGTGCCAGCAGTCTAACCTTCGGAAACACCATATATTTT,CASSLTFGNTIYF
-,TRBJ1-1,TRBV23-1,-,TGCGCCAGCAGTCATTGTACACGGGAAGCTTTCTTT,CASSHCTREAFF
many,TRBJ2-5,TRBV5-1,TRBD1,TGCGCCAGCAGCCCGGGGACAGGGGATTGGGAGACCCAGTACTTC,CASSPGTGDWETQYF
-,TRBJ2-2,TRBV4-1,-,TGCGCCAGCAGCCACGATACTAGGGGGAACACCGGGGAGCTGTTTTTT,CASSHDTRGNTGELFF
-,TRBJ2-7,TRBV7-2,-,TGTGCCAGCCGCCGGCCTACCCGCGGATACGAGCAGTACTTC,CASRRPTRGYEQYF
many,TRBJ2-3,TRBV13,-,TGTGCCAGCACCTCCCTCGAGGGCAGGGAGCGGAATACGCAGTATTTT,CASTSLEGRERNTQYF
-,TRBJ2-2,TRBV23-1,-,TGCGCCAGCAGTCAATTGAGCCAGACGAACACCGGGGAGCTGTTTTTT,CASSQLSQTNTGELFF
-,TRBJ2-7,TRBV20-1,TRBD2,TGCAGTGCTAGTAGGACTAGCGGGCTCATCTACGAGCAGTACTTC,CSASRTSGLIYEQYF
once,TRBJ2-2,TRBV2,TRBD2,TGTGCCAGCAGCCGGGGGGGCACCGGGGAGCTGTTTTTT,CASSRGGTGELFF
many,TRBJ2-7,TRBV29-1,-,TGCAGCGTTGAAGAGACACCCTACGAGCAGTACTTC,CSVEETPYEQYF
few,TRBJ2-7,TRBV30,-,TGTGCCTGGAGTTTCTATCGGCCCGGCGGCGAGCAGTACTTC,CAWSFYRPGGEQYF
many,TRBJ1-4,TRBV4-3,-,TGCGCCAGCAGCCAAGATGTAGGGATTAATGAAAAACTGTTTTTT,CASSQDVGINEKLFF
many,TRBJ2-1,TRBV14,TRBD2,TGTGCCAGCAGCCACGGCGGGGGGAATAGCTACAATGAGCAGTTCTTC,CASSHGGGNSYNEQFF
few,TRBJ2-1,TRBV27,-,TGTGCCAGCAGCCACCCCAGATCTAGATACAATGAGCAGTTCTTC,CASSHPRSRYNEQFF
-,TRBJ1-2,TRBV19,-,TGTGCCAGTCATCCGGGGTCCTATGGCTACACCTTC,CASHPGSYGYTF
many,TRBJ1-3,TRBV12-3/TRBV12-4,-,TGTGCCAGCAGTCTAACCGGATTCTCTGGAAACACCATATATTTT,CASSLTGFSGNTIYF
few,TRBJ1-5,TRBV5-6,-,TGTGCCAGCAGCTTCTCGGGGGACACTCAGCCCCAGCATTTT,CASSFSGDTQPQHF
many,TRBJ2-7,TRBV20-1,TRBD1,TGCAGTGCTCGAGCCGGGACAGGGGGGTACGAGCAGTACTTC,CSARAGTGGYEQYF
many,TRBJ1-1,TRBV5-1,-,TGTGCCAGCAGCTTAGAAGGTCTCACTGAAGCTTTCTTT,CASSLEGLTEAFF
-,TRBJ2-1,TRBV12-3/TRBV12-4,TRBD2,TGTGCCAGTAATCTAGCGGGGGGGCCCAATGAGCAGTTCTTC,CASNLAGGPNEQFF
-,TRBJ1-1,TRBV28,-,TGTGCCAGCAAAACAGTGAACTCTAAAGCTTTCTTT,CASKTVNSKAFF
many,TRBJ2-3,TRBV4-1,-,TGCGCCAGCAGCCAAGAGGGAAGGACCCAGTATTTT,CASSQEGRTQYF
few,TRBJ1-1,TRBV12-5,-,TGTGCTAGTGGTGAAATAAAGGGGCGGAACACTGAAGCTTTCTTT,CASGEIKGRNTEAFF
-,TRBJ2-5,TRBV3-1,TRBD2,TGTGCCAGCACACTGGGACTAGCGGTACAAGAGACCCAGTACTTC,CASTLGLAVQETQYF
few,TRBJ2-1,TRBV27,-,TGTGCCAGCAGTTTACTCCTAGTTGGGGGTGAGCAGTTCTTC,CASSLLLVGGEQFF
many,TRBJ2-3,TRBV20-1,-,TGCAGTGCTAGAGAAGACACAGATACGCAGTATTTT,CSAREDTDTQYF
-,TRBJ2-7,TRBV15,TRBD1,TGTGCCACCAGCGGACAGGGGACGACAGGCTACGAGCAGTACTTC,CATSGQGTTGYEQYF
-,TRBJ1-6,TRBV7-9,-,TGTGCCAGCAGCTCGGGAGAGTTCCTAGATTCACCCCTCCACTTT,CASSSGEFLDSPLHF
-,TRBJ2-5,TRBV7-2,-,TGTGCCAGCCTTTCCCCCCCGCCCGCTCTTAAAGAGACCCAGTACTTC,CASLSPPPALKETQYF
few,TRBJ1-3,TRBV5-4,-,TGTGCCAGCAGCTTGGGCTGGGGGGCTGGAAACACCATATATTTT,CASSLGWGAGNTIYF
few,TRBJ1-1,TRBV28,-,TGTGCCAGCAGATCCGACGCCTATAGTACTGAAGCTTTCTTT,CASRSDAYSTEAFF
many,TRBJ1-2,TRBV2,-,TGTGCCAGCAGTGAAGCGATGATACAGATTGCTAACTATGGCTACACCTTC,CASSEAMIQIANYGYTF
few,TRBJ2-1,TRBV12-3/TRBV12-4,TRBD1,TGTGCCAGCAGTTTACCAATTGGGACAGACAATGAGCAGTTCTTC,CASSLPIGTDNEQFF
few,TRBJ2-7,TRBV27,-,TGTGCCAGCAGTTTATTCCCCAGGGGCACGTACGAGCAGTACTTC,CASSLFPRGTYEQYF
-,TRBJ1-1,TRBV2,TRBD1,TGTGCCAGCAGTGAAGCATTGGGACAGGGGCCGTTTCCTGAAGCTTTCTTT,CASSEALGQGPFPEAFF
-,TRBJ1-3,TRBV25-1,-,TGTGCCAGCAGTGAATCTTTGCTAGGCTCTGGAAACACCATATATTTT,CASSESLLGSGNTIYF
-,TRBJ2-5,TRBV12-3/TRBV12-4,-,TGTGCCAGCAGTTTGTGGGGTCCCCCCCAAGAGACCCAGTACTTC,CASSLWGPPQETQYF
many,TRBJ2-2,TRBV7-9,TRBD1,TGTGCCAGCAGAGGTGGGACAGCCTCTGGCACCGGGGAGCTGTTTTTT,CASRGGTASGTGELFF
-,TRBJ2-4,TRBV29-1,TRBD1,TGCAGCGTTGAAGAGGGGACAGGGGGGGACATTCAGTACTTC,CSVEEGTGGDIQYF
-,TRBJ2-5,TRBV7-9,-,TGTGCCAGCAGGTCAGACAGACGAGAGACCCAGTACTTC,CASRSDRRETQYF
few,TRBJ1-3,TRBV29-1,-,TGCAGCGTTGTTAATCCTGGAAACACCATGTATTTT,CSVVNPGNTMYF
many,TRBJ1-1,TRBV4-1,-,TGCGCCAGCAGCCAAGTCATTAATCTGAACACTGAAGCTTTCTTT,CASSQVINLNTEAFF
many,TRBJ1-2,TRBV29-1,-,TGCAGCGTGAGGGACGGCGTCTATGGCTACACCTTC,CSVRDGVYGYTF
-,TRBJ2-2,TRBV6-2/TRBV6-3,-,TGTGCCAGCAGTTACCCTCACAGGGCCGGGGAGCTGTTTTTT,CASSYPHRAGELFF
many,TRBJ1-5,TRBV28,TRBD1,TGTGCCAGCAGCCCTCAGACAGGGTATCAGCCCCAGCATTTT,CASSPQTGYQPQHF
many,TRBJ1-5,TRBV6-2/TRBV6-3,-,TGTGCCAGCAGTTATGGGGGTTATAGCAATCAGCCCCAGCATTTT,CASSYGGYSNQPQHF
many,TRBJ2-4,TRBV13,-,TGTGCCAGCAGCTTAGGCTACGGATTAGCCAAAAACATTCAGTACTTC,CASSLGYGLAKNIQYF
few,TRBJ2-1,TRBV7-9,TRBD1,TGTGCCAGCAGCTTAGCTACAGGGGGGACCTACAATGAGCAGTTCTTC,CASSLATGGTYNEQFF
many,TRBJ1-6,TRBV4-3,TRBD1,TGCGCCAGCAGCCGATCAGGGGGTGTGGGGAATTCACCCCTCCACTTT,CASSRSGGVGNSPLHF
few,TRBJ2-3,TRBV19,TRBD2,TGTGCCAGTACCGCGACGTCTGGACTAGCGGGCACAGATACGCAGTATTTT,CASTATSGLAGTDTQYF